This T cell receptor beta chain appears in the sequencing data of a study of blood T cell repertoires in COVID-19. In the study overall: There were acute and convalescent COVID-19 samples, and they came from the United States, Italy and Spain. Nucleic acid was either cDNA or gDNA, and it came from T cells, B-cell-depleted T cells, or PBMCs.

It was during active infection that Seattle patients were enrolled and then longitudinally followed. CDR3 size: 15 residues. V was trimmed by 4 bases and J by 8 bases, leaving 15 bases between them. The germline gives CDR1 MNHEY, CDR2 SMNVEV (reference sequence). Repertoires were generated with immunoSEQ multiplex PCR, while TCRdb's copy carries only in-frame clones and drops some. The sample lists more than 300,000 clones; over 80% were seen once. This clonotype was sampled from a woman aged 45 to 65 with COVID-19, enrolled during active disease. The sequencing input was peripheral blood. The V call is TRBV27, the J call TRBJ1-6; D uncertain. The CDR3 DNA is TGTGCCAGCAGTTCGAGGACTGTCTCCCATTCACCCCTCCACTTT. Translated, it gives CASSSRTVSHSPLHF.